The 2 T cell receptor beta chains presented below share a single source sample, sequenced in a study of long-term antiretroviral therapy in people with HIV. Samples were assayed with immunoSEQ v3.0 at survey level. Sequencing used immunoSEQ multiplex PCR; TCRdb keeps in-frame clones, though not all of them. This table holds tens of thousands of clones, 75% to 95% found once. The sample in question was unsorted PBMCs, obtained more than 5 years after starting antiretroviral therapy. The source is a woman aged 40 to 50 with HIV.

The rearrangement links TRBV6-1 to TRBJ2-2; D uncertain. Per germline, CDR1 MNHNS and CDR2 SASEGT. CDR3 length: 15 amino acids. The V end was cut by 6 bases, the J end by 3 bases, with 14 bases between. This CDR3 is CASRRASVHTGELFF. For the CDR3, the DNA is TGTGCCAGCAGGCGAGCCTCGGTTCACACCGGGGAGCTGTTTTTT.

The chain combines TRBV5-1 with TRBJ2-1, with a possible D match to TRBD1 (5 bases). Germline CDR1 reads SGHRS; CDR2 reads YFSETQ. Trimming took 4 bases from V and 9 from J, leaving 17 bases between them. This CDR3 region has 14 residues. The chain's CDR3 is CASSEGHSEVEQFF. The CDR3, as DNA: TGCGCCAGCAGCGAAGGACACAGTGAGGTTGAGCAGTTCTTC.